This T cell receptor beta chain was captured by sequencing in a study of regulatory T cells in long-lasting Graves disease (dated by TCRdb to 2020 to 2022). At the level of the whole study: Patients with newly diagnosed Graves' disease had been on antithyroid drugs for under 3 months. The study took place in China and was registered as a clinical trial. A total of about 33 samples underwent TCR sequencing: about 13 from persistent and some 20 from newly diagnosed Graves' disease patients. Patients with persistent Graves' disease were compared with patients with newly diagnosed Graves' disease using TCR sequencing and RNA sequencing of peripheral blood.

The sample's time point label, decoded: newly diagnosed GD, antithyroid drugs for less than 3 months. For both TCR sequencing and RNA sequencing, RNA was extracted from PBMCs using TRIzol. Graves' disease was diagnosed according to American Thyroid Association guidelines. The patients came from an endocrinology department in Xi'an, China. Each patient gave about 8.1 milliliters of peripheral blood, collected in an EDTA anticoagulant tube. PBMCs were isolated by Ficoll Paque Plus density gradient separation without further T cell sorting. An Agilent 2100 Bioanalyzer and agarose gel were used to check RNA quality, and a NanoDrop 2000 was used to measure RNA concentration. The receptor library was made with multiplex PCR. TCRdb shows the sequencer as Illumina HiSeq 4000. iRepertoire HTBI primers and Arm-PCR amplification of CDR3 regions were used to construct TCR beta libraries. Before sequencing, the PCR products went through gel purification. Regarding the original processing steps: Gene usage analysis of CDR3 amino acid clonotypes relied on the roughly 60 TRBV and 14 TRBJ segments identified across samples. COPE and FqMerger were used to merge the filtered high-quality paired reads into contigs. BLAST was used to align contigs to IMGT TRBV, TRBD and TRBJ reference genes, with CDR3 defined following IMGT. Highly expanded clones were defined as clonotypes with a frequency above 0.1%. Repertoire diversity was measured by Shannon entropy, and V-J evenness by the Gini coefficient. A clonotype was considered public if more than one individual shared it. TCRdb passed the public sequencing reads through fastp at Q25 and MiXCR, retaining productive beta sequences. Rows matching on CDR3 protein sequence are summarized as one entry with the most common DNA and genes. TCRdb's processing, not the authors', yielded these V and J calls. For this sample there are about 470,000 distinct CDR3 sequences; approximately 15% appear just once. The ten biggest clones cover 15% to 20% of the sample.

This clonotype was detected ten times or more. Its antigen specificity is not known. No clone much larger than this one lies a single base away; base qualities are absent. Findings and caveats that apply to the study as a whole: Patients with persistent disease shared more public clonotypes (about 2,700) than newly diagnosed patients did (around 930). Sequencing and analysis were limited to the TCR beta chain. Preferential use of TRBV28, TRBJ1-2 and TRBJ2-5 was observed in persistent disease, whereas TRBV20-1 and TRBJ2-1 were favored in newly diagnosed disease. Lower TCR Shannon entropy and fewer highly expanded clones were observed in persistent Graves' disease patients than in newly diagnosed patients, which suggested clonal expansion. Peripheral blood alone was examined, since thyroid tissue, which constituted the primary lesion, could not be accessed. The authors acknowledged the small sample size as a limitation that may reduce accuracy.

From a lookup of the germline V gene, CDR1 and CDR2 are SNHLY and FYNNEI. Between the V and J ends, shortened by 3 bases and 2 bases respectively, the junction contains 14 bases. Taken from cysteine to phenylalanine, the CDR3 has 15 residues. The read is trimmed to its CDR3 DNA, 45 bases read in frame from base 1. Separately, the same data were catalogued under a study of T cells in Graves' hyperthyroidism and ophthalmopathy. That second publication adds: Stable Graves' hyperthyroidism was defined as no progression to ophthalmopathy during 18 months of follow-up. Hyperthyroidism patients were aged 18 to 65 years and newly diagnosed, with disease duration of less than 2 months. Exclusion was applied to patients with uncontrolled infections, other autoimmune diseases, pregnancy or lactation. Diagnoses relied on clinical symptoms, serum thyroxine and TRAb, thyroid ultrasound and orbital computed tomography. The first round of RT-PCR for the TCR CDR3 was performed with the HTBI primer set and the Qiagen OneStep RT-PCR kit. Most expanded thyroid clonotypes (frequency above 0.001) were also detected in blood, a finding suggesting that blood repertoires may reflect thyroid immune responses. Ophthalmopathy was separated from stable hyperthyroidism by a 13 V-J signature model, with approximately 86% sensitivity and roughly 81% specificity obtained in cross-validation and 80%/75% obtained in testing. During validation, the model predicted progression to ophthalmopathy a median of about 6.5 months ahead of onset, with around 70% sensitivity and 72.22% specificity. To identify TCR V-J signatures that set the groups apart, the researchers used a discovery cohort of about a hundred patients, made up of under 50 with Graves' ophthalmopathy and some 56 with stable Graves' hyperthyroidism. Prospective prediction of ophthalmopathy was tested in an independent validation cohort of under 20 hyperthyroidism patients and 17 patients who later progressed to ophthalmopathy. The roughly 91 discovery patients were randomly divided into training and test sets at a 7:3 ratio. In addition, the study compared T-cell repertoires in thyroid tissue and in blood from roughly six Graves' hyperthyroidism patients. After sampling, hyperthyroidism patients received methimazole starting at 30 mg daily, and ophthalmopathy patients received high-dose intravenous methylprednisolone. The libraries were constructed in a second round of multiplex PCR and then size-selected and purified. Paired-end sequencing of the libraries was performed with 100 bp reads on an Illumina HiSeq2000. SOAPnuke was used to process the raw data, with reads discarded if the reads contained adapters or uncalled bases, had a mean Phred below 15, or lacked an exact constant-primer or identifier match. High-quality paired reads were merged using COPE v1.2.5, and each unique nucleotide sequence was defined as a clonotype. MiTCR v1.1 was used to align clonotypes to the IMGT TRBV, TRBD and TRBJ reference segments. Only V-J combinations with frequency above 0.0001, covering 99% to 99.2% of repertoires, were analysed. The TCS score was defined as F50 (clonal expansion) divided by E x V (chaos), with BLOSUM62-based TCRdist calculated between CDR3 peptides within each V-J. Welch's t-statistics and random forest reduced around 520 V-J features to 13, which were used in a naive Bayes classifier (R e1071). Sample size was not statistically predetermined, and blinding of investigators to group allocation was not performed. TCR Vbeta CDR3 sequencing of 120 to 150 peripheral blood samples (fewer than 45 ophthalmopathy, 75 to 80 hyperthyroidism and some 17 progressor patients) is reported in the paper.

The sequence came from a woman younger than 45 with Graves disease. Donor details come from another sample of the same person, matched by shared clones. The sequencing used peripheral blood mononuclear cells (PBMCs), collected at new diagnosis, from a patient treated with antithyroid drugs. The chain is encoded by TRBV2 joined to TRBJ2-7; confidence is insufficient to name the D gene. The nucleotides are TGTGCCAGCAGTGAGATAGGGCTTAAGACCTACGAGCAGTACTTC. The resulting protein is CASSEIGLKTYEQYF.